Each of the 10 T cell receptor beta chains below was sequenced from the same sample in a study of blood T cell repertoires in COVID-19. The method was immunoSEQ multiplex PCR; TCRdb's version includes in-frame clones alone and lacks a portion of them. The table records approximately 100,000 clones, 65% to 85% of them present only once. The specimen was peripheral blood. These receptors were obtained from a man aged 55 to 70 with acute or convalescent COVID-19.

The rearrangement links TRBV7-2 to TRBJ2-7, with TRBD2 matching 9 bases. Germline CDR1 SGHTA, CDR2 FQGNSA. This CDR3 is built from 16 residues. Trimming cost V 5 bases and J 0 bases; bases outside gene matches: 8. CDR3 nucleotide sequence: TGTGCCAGCAGCCCTGGTAGCGGGGGCCCCTCCTACGAGCAGTACTTC. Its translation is CASSPGSGGPSYEQYF. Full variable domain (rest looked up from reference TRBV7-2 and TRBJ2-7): GAGVSQSPSNKVTEKGKDVELRCDPISGHTALYWYRQSLGQGLEFLIYFQGNSAPDKSGLPSDRFSAERTGGSVSTLTIQRTQQEDSAVYLCASSPGSGGPSYEQYFGPGTRLTVT.

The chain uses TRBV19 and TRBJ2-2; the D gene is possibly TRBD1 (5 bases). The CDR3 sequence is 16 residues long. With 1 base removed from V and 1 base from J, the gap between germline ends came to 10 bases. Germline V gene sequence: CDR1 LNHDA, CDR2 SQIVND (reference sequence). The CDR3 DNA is TGTGCCAGTAGTATAGCCTGGGGCCTGAACACCGGGGAGCTGTTTTTT. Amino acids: CASSIAWGLNTGELFF. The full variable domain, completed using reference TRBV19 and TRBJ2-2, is DGGITQSPKYLFRKEGQNVTLSCEQNLNHDAMYWYRQDPGQGLRLIYYSQIVNDFQKGDIAEGYSVSREKKESFPLTVTSAQKNPTAFYLCASSIAWGLNTGELFFGEGSRLTVL.

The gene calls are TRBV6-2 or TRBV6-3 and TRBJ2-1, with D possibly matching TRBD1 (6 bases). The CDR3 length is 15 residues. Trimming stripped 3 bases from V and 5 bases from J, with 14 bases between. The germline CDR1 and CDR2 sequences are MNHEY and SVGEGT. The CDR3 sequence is CASSYLRGNNNEQFF. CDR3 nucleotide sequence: TGTGCCAGCAGTTATCTCAGGGGCAATAACAATGAGCAGTTCTTC.

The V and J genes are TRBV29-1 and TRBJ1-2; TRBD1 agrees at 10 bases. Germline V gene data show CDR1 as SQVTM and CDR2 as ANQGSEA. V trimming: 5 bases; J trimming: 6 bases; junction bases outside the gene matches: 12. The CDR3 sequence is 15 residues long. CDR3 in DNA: TGCAGCGTTATCCCCCTCAGACAGGGGGCGGATGGCTACACCTTC. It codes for CSVIPLRQGADGYTF.

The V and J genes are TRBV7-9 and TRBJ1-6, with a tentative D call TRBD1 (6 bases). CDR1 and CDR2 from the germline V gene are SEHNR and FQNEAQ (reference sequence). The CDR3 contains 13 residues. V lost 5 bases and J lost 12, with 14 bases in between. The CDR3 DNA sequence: TGTGCCAGCAGCCACACAGGGTACGGACCCCTCCACTTT. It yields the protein CASSHTGYGPLHF. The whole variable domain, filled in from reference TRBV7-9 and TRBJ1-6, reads DTGVSQNPRHKITKRGQNVTFRCDPISEHNRLYWYRQTLGQGPEFLTYFQNEAQLEKSRLLSDRFSAERPKGSFSTLEIQRTEQGDSAMYLCASSHTGYGPLHFGNGTRLTVT.

CDR3 bases: TGTGCTAGTGGTTTGGGCGCGCCAGGGGGCCAAGAGACCCAGTACTTC. Amino acids: CASGLGAPGGQETQYF. This chain uses TRBV12-5 with TRBJ2-5; 7 bases line up with TRBD1. V shed 1 base and J 1 base; nucleotides not matched to a gene: 6. The germline V gene has CDR1 LGHNT and CDR2 FRNRAP. This CDR3 spans 16 amino acids. Complete variable domain (other parts from reference TRBV12-5 and TRBJ2-5): DARVTQTPRHKVTEMGQEVTMRCQPILGHNTVFWYRQTMMQGLELLAYFRNRAPLDDSGMPKDRFSAEMPDATLATLKIQPSEPRDSAVYFCASGLGAPGGQETQYFGPGTRLLVL.

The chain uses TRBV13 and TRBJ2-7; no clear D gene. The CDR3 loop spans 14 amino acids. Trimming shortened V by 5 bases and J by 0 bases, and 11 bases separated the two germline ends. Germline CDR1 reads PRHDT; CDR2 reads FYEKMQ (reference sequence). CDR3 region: CASSLGRGSYEQYF. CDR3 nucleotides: TGTGCCAGCAGCCTTGGCCGTGGCTCCTACGAGCAGTACTTC. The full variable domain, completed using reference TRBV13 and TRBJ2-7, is AAGVIQSPRHLIKEKRETATLKCYPIPRHDTVYWYQQGPGQDPQFLISFYEKMQSDKGSIPDRFSAQQFSDYHSELNMSSLELGDSALYFCASSLGRGSYEQYFGPGTRLTVT.

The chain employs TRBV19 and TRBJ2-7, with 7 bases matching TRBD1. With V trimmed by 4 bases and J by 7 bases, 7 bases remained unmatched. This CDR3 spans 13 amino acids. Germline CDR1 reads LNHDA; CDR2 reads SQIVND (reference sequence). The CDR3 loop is CASSTRQGWEQYF. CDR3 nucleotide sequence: TGTGCCAGTAGTACTAGACAGGGTTGGGAGCAGTACTTC.

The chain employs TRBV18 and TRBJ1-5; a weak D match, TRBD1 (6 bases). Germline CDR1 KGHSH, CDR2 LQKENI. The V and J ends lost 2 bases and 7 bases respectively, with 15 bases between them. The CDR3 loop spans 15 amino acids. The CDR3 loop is CASSPGRGAWQPQHF. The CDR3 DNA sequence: TGTGCCAGCTCACCAGGGAGGGGGGCATGGCAGCCCCAGCATTTT.

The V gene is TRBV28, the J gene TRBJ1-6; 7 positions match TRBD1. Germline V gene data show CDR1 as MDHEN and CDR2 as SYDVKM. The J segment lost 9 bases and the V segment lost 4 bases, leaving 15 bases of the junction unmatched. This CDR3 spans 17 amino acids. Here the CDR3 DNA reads TGTGCCAGCAGTTCACCCGCCTCACAGGGGTTCATTTCACCCCTCCACTTT. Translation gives CASSSPASQGFISPLHF. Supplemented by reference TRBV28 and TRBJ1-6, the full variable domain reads DVKVTQSSRYLVKRTGEKVFLECVQDMDHENMFWYRQDPGLGLRLIYFSYDVKMKEKGDIPEGYSVSREKKERFSLILESASTNQTSMYLCASSSPASQGFISPLHFGNGTRLTVT.